The 27 T cell receptor beta chains listed next were all sequenced from one sample in a study of control samples from healthy donors and cancer patients. Sequencing was performed with immunoSEQ multiplex PCR; in TCRdb, only in-frame clones are kept and a portion is missing. This sample carries about 210,000 clones, with roughly 2% going to the ten biggest clones. The sequencing input was blood. The receptor set was obtained from a woman aged 25 to 39 in good health.

Comment on this clone: Relative to the germline gene, one junction end is altered; a read error may explain this. The chain has TRBV28 and TRBJ2-7, with D tentatively TRBD1 (6 bases). Looked up from germline, CDR1 is MDHEN and CDR2 is SYDVKM. This CDR3 has 11 residues. As DNA, the CDR3 is TGTGCCAGCAGTTTAGCACAGGGTAAGCACTTC. It specifies CASSLAQGKHF.

The chain employs TRBV3-1 (or the pseudogene TRBV3-2) and TRBJ1-5, with unresolved D. Trimming shortened V by 0 bases and J by 1 base, and 10 bases separated the two germline ends. Per the germline V gene, CDR1 is LGHDT and CDR2 is YNNKEL (reference sequence). CDR3 size: 16 residues. As DNA, the CDR3 is TGTGCCAGCAGCCAAGATCGGACTCCCAGCAATCAGCCCCAGCATTTT. This sequence encodes CASSQDRTPSNQPQHF.

The chain is built from TRBV5-8 and TRBJ1-3, with unresolved D. The V gene's germline CDR1 is SGHTS and CDR2 YDEGEE. The CDR3 spans 13 residues. V was cut by 4 bases and J by 7 bases, with 12 bases left in between. The CDR3 region has the DNA TGTGCCAGCAGCCTCTCGAGAGCGAACACCATATATTTT. This encodes CASSLSRANTIYF.

The genes are TRBV4-1 and TRBJ2-1; D uncertain. Germline V gives CDR1 MGHRA, CDR2 YSYEKL. There are 17 residues in the CDR3. The V gene lost 1 base and the J gene lost 6 bases, with 19 bases spanning the gap. The chain's CDR3 is CASSQVVPRTLRNEQFF. Written as DNA, the CDR3 is TGCGCCAGCAGCCAAGTGGTCCCTAGAACCTTACGCAATGAGCAGTTCTTC.

This chain uses TRBV6-2 or TRBV6-3 with TRBJ2-3; 11 bases agree with TRBD1. The CDR3 consists of 14 residues. V shed 5 bases and J 8 bases; nucleotides not matched to a gene: 6. Germline V lookup: CDR1 MNHEY, CDR2 SVGEGT. In DNA form, the CDR3 reads TGTGCCAGCAGTAAGGACAGGGGGCTGGTTACGCAGTATTTT. It is translated as CASSKDRGLVTQYF.

V usage is TRBV12-5 and J usage is TRBJ1-2; 10 nucleotides line up with TRBD1. The germline gives CDR1 LGHNT, CDR2 FRNRAP. Trimming took 7 bases from V and 5 from J; bases not matched to a gene: 4. There are 13 residues in the CDR3. CDR3 bases: TGTGCTAGTGCCGGGACAGGGGCGTATGGCTACACCTTC. Its translation: CASAGTGAYGYTF.

This chain connects TRBV28 to TRBJ1-6; D may be TRBD1 (6 bases). The CDR3 has 16 residues. The V and J ends lost 2 bases and 3 bases respectively, with 11 bases between them. Germline V gene data show CDR1 as MDHEN and CDR2 as SYDVKM. This chain's CDR3 is CASSLARGDYNSPLHF. CDR3 in DNA: TGTGCCAGCAGTTTAGCGAGGGGGGACTATAATTCACCCCTCCACTTT.

CDR3 coding DNA: TGTGCCAGCAGTTTATCGATTACGGGTAATCAGCCCCAGCATTTT. Protein: CASSLSITGNQPQHF. V gene TRBV27 combines with J gene TRBJ1-5; D uncertain. Germline values: CDR1 MNHEY, CDR2 SMNVEV (reference sequence). Trimming shortened V by 0 bases and J by 4 bases, and 10 bases separated the two germline ends. This CDR3 comprises 15 residues.

Remarks on this clone: The junction does not match germline at one end; this may be a read error. The chain has TRBV28 and TRBJ2-4; perhaps TRBD2 as D (5 bases). The CDR3 runs 12 residues. The germline V gene has CDR1 MDHEN and CDR2 SYDVKM. Here the CDR3 DNA reads TGTGCCAGCACCTCGGACTCTCTCGGTTGGCACTTC. Protein sequence: CASTSDSLGWHF. The full variable domain, completed using reference TRBV28 and TRBJ2-4, is DVKVTQSSRYLVKRTGEKVFLECVQDMDHENMFWYRQDPGLGLRLIYFSYDVKMKEKGDIPEGYSVSREKKERFSLILESASTNQTSMYLCASTSDSLGWHFGAGTRLSVL.

V gene TRBV7-2 combines with J gene TRBJ1-2; D might be TRBD1 (5 bases). This CDR3 spans 14 amino acids. Germline V gives CDR1 SGHTA, CDR2 FQGNSA. Trimming took 4 bases from V and 4 from J, leaving 13 bases between them. The CDR3 DNA sequence: TGTGCCAGCAGCTCCCGACCGGGACCCTATGGCTACACCTTC. Its translation: CASSSRPGPYGYTF.

The chain uses TRBV5-1 and TRBJ2-1, with TRBD2 as a possible D gene (5 bases). CDR1 and CDR2 (germline): SGHRS, YFSETQ. V lost 0 bases to trimming and J lost 10 bases, with 11 bases between them. The CDR3 is 13 amino acids. The CDR3 protein is CASSLEGGREQFF. The CDR3 bases are TGCGCCAGCAGCTTGGAAGGAGGAAGGGAGCAGTTCTTC.

The chain combines TRBV3-1 (or the pseudogene TRBV3-2) with TRBJ1-1; D gene ambiguous. Germline V gives CDR1 LGHDT, CDR2 YNNKEL (reference sequence). Trimming cost V 1 base and J 4 bases, with 4 bases left between them. CDR3 length: 12 amino acids. The CDR3 sequence is CASSQAGTEAFF. CDR3 bases: TGTGCCAGCAGCCAAGCTGGCACTGAAGCTTTCTTT.

In nucleotides, the CDR3 is TGTGCCAGCAGCCAAGCGGGGGGGCTTGGAACTGAAGCTTTCTTT. Amino acids: CASSQAGGLGTEAFF. The chain uses TRBV4-2 and TRBJ1-1; possible D gene TRBD1, 6 bases. Trimming pared 1 base from V and 5 bases from J, leaving 14 bases between. The germline gives CDR1 LGHNA, CDR2 YNFKEQ. The CDR3 length is 15 residues.

The V gene is TRBV7-2, the J gene TRBJ2-1, with 13 bases matching TRBD2. The V and J ends lost 7 bases and 2 bases, in that order; junction bases with no gene match: 5. CDR1 and CDR2 (germline): SGHTA, FQGNSA. The CDR3 is 16 residues long. The CDR3 nucleotides are TGTGCCAGCAAAACTAGCGGGGGGGTCACCTACAATGAGCAGTTCTTC. It is translated as CASKTSGGVTYNEQFF.

J is TRBJ1-4 and V is TRBV30, with a weak D call TRBD1 (5 bases). The germline CDR1 and CDR2 sequences are GTSNPN and SVGIG (reference sequence). The V and J ends lost 5 bases and 10 bases respectively, with 17 bases between them. The CDR3 consists of 13 residues. The CDR3 DNA reads as TGTGCCTGGTTGGCGGCAGCCACAGGAAAACTGTTTTTT. Protein: CAWLAAATGKLFF.

The chain combines TRBV7-2 with TRBJ1-6, with D possibly being TRBD1 (6 bases). V lost 6 bases to trimming and J lost 9 bases, with 18 bases between them. Germline V CDR1 and CDR2: SGHTA, FQGNSA. The CDR3 is 15 amino acids. CDR3 sequence (DNA): TGTGCCAGCAGTCCTGACAGGTTGGGAGTTTCACCCCTCCACTTT. Translation: CASSPDRLGVSPLHF.

The genes are TRBV7-2 and TRBJ1-5, with D maybe TRBD1 (5 bases). CDR1 SGHTA and CDR2 FQGNSA come from the germline V gene. With 9 bases removed from V and 0 bases from J, the gap between germline ends came to 15 bases. The CDR3 contains 15 residues. Here the CDR3 DNA reads TGTGCCAGTCGACGGGACTCCTATAGCAATCAGCCCCAGCATTTT. Protein product: CASRRDSYSNQPQHF.

The V call is TRBV30, the J call TRBJ1-2; D uncertain. Between the trimmed V and J ends, which lost 6 bases and 1 base, there was a span of 9 bases. CDR1 and CDR2 from the germline V gene are GTSNPN and SVGIG (reference sequence). The CDR3 runs 12 residues. The CDR3 sequence is CACDSHNYGYTF. As DNA, the CDR3 is TGTGCCTGTGACTCGCATAACTATGGCTACACCTTC.

The chain has TRBV27 and TRBJ2-3, with 7 positions matching TRBD2. The germline gives CDR1 MNHEY, CDR2 SMNVEV (reference sequence). V lost 7 bases to trimming and J lost 2 bases; unmatched junction nucleotides: 9. This CDR3 has 15 residues. As DNA, the CDR3 is TGTGCCAGCACCACTCCTAGCGGACACACAGATACGCAGTATTTT. This translates into CASTTPSGHTDTQYF.

CDR3 sequence reads: CAISEGTFYEQYF. In DNA form, the CDR3 reads TGTGCCATCAGTGAGGGGACCTTCTACGAGCAGTACTTC. The chain is built from TRBV10-3 and TRBJ2-7, with D perhaps given as TRBD1 or TRBD2 (5 bases each). Germline V CDR1 and CDR2: ENHRY, SYGVKD. The V end was cut by 2 bases, the J end by 3 bases, with 8 bases between. The CDR3 is made up of 13 amino acids.

The gene calls are TRBV27 and TRBJ2-1, with 8 nucleotides matching TRBD1. The CDR3 runs to 13 residues. Unmatched junction bases numbered 5, after V lost 6 bases and J lost 7 bases. Germline-derived CDR1 and CDR2 are MNHEY and SMNVEV (reference sequence). In DNA, the CDR3 is TGTGCCAGCAGACGGACAGGGCGAAATGAGCAGTTCTTC. It translates to CASRRTGRNEQFF.

This chain joins TRBV4-1 and TRBJ2-7; perhaps TRBD1 as D (5 bases). V was shortened by 3 bases and J by 6 bases, with 15 bases between the two germline ends. CDR1 MGHRA and CDR2 YSYEKL come from the germline V gene. This CDR3 has 14 amino acids. The CDR3 nucleotides read TGCGCCAGCAGCCACGCAGGGAAGCCCTCCGAGCAGTACTTC. This sequence encodes CASSHAGKPSEQYF.

The V gene is TRBV4-1, the J gene TRBJ2-6, with D possibly TRBD1 on 5 matching bases. This CDR3 has 15 residues. With 2 bases removed from V and 0 bases from J, the gap between germline ends came to 5 bases. Germline loops: CDR1 MGHRA, CDR2 YSYEKL. The CDR3 region is CASSQTGSGANVLTF. The DNA for the CDR3 is TGCGCCAGCAGCCAAACAGGCTCTGGGGCCAACGTCCTGACTTTC.

The chain uses TRBV28 and TRBJ2-5, with D hard to call. V was cut by 2 bases and J by 5 bases, with 6 bases left in between. The germline V gene has CDR1 MDHEN and CDR2 SYDVKM. The CDR3 spans 12 residues. DNA of the CDR3: TGTGCCAGCAGTTTACATGGGGAGACCCAGTACTTC. Encoded protein: CASSLHGETQYF.

The J gene is TRBJ1-4, the V gene TRBV28; D not resolved. V was shortened by 2 bases and J by 2 bases, with 6 bases between the two germline ends. The CDR3 runs 14 residues. Germline lookup yields CDR1 MDHEN and CDR2 SYDVKM. The CDR3: CASSLILTNEKLFF. For the CDR3, the DNA is TGTGCCAGCAGTTTAATCCTTACTAATGAAAAACTGTTTTTT.

The chain joins TRBV28 to TRBJ2-7, with D possibly being TRBD2 (7 bases). Germline V CDR1 and CDR2: MDHEN, SYDVKM. V was clipped by 8 bases and J by 4 bases, with 18 bases between them. CDR3 size: 14 residues. CDR3 sequence: CASGWGGASYEQYF. The DNA of the CDR3 is TGTGCCAGCGGCTGGGGGGGGGCGTCGTACGAGCAGTACTTC.

This chain joins TRBV4-2 and TRBJ1-4, with a possible D match to TRBD1 (6 bases). V lost 0 bases and J lost 7, with 15 bases in between. The CDR3 spans 16 residues. Per germline, CDR1 LGHNA and CDR2 YNFKEQ. The CDR3 nucleotides are TGTGCCAGCAGCCAAGAACGAACAGGGATGGGTGAAAAACTGTTTTTT. Translation: CASSQERTGMGEKLFF.